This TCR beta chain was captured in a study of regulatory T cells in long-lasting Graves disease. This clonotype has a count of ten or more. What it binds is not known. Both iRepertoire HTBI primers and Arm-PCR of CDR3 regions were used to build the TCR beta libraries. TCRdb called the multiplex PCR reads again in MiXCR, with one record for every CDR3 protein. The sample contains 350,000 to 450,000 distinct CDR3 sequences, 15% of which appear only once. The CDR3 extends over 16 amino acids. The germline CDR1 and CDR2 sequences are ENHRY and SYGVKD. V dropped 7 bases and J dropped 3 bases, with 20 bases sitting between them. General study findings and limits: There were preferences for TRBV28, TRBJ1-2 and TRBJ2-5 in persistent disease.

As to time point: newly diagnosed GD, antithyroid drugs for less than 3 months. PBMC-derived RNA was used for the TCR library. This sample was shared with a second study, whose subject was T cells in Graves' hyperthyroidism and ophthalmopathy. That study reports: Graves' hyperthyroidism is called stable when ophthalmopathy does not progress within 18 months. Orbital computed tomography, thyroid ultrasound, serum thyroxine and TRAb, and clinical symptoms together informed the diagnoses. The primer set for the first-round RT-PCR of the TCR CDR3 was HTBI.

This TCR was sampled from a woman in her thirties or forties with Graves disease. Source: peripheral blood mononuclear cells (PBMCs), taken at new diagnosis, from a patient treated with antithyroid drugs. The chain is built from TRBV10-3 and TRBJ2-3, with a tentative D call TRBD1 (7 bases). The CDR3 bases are TGTGCCATCACTCCAGGGGGGCTAATGCGTACAGATACGCAGTATTTT. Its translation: CAITPGGLMRTDTQYF.